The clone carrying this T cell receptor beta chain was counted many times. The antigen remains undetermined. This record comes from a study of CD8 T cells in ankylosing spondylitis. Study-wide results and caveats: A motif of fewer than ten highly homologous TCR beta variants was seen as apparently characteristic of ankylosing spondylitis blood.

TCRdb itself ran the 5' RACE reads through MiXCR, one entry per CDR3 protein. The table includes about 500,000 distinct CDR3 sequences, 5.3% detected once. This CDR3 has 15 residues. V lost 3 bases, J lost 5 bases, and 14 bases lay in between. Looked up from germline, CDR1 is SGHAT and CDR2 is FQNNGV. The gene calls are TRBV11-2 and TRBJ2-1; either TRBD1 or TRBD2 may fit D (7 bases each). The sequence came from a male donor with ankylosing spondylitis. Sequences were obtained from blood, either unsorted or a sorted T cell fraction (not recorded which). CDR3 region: CASSFWQGGNNEQFF. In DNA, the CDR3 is TGTGCCAGCAGCTTTTGGCAGGGGGGGAACAATGAGCAGTTCTTC.